The present T cell receptor (beta chain) was sequenced within a study of blood T cells in healthy people across ages. Each sample provided at least 5 micrograms of extracted total RNA. The second PCR ran about 6 to 11 cycles with a sample-barcoded 5' primer and J-beta primers. TCRdb passed the 5' RACE reads through MiXCR, listing each CDR3 protein once. Of 700,000 to 900,000 distinct CDR3 sequences in the sample, 20% to 30% are singletons; the top ten hold roughly 3.1%. The CDR3 contains 14 residues. V lost 4 bases, J lost 6 bases, and 14 bases lay in between. Germline CDR1 reads MGHRA; CDR2 reads YSYEKL. The data also belong to a second study, concerning T cells of mothers and their children. That investigation notes: The extracted RNA was employed in its entirety for cDNA synthesis, at roughly 1.5 ug per 15 ul. Addition of sample barcodes and 2-4 random nucleotides occurred through the M1S primer of the second PCR. The TCR beta CDR3 read count exceeded 9.5 million for each mother and was some 2.7 million for each child.

The source is a boy between 10 and 17 years old in good health. V usage is TRBV4-1 and J usage is TRBJ2-3, with D possibly being TRBD1 (6 bases). Sequencing input: blood. The CDR3 bases are TGCGCCAGCAGCCCGGGACAAGAGACCGATACGCAGTATTTT. The encoded protein is CASSPGQETDTQYF.